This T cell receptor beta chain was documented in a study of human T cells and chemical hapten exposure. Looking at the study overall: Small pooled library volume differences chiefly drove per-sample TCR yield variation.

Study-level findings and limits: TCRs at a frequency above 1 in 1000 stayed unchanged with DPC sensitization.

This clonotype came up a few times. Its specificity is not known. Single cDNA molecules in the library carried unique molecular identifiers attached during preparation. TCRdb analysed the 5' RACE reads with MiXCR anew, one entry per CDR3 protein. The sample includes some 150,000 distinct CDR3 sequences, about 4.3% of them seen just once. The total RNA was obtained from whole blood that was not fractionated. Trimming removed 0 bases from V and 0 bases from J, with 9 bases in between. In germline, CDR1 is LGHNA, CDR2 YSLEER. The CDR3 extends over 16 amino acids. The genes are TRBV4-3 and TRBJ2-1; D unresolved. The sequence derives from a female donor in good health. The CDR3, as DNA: TGCGCCAGCAGCCAAGATCCAACGAGCTCCTACAATGAGCAGTTCTTC. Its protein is CASSQDPTSSYNEQFF.